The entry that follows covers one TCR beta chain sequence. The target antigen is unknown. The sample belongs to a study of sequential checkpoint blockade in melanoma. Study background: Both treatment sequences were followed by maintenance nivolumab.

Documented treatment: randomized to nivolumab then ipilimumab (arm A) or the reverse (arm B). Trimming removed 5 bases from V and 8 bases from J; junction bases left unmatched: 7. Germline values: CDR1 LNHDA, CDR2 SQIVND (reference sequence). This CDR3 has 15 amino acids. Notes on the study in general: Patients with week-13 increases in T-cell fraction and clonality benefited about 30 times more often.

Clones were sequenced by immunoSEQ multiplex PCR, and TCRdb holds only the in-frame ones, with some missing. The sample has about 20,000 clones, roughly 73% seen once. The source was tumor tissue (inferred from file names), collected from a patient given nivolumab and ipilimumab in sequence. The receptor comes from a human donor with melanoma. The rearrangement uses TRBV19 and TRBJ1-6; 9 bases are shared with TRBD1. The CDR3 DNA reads TGTGCCAGTAGTGCCCGGGACAGGGTAGATTCACCCCTCCACTTT. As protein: CASSARDRVDSPLHF.